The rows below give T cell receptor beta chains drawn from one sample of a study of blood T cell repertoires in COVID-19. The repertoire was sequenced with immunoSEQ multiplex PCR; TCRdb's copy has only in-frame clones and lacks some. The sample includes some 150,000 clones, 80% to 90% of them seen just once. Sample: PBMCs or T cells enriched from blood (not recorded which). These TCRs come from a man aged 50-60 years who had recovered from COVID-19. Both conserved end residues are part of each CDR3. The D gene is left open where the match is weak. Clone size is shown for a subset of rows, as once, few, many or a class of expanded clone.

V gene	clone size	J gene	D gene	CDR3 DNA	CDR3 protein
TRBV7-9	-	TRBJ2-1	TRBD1	TGTGCCAGCAGCACCGGACAGGACGATGAGCAGTTCTTC	CASSTGQDDEQFF
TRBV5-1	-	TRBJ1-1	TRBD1	TGCGCCAGCAGCCCAGGGGGCGGGAACACTGAAGCTTTCTTT	CASSPGGGNTEAFF
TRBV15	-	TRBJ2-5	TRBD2	TGTGCCACCAGCAAGGGTTGGGGCGGGGGACCGGGAGAGACCCAGTACTTC	CATSKGWGGGPGETQYF
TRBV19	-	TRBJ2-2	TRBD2	TGTGCCAGTGCCGGGACTAGCGGGGGGGCACCCGGGGAGCTGTTTTTT	CASAGTSGGAPGELFF
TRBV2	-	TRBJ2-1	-	TGTGCCAGCAGTAATTCTAGGAAGAGCTCCTACAATGAGCAGTTCTTC	CASSNSRKSSYNEQFF
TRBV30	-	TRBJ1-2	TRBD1	TGTGCCTGGCGGGGACAGGGGGCGTATGGCTACACCTTC	CAWRGQGAYGYTF
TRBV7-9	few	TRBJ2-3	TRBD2	TGTGCCAGCAGCCGGTTACTAGCGGGCACAGATACGCAGTATTTT	CASSRLLAGTDTQYF
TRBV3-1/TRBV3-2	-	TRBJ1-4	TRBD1	TGTGCCAGCAGCCAAGATTTAGGACAGGGGAATGAAAAACTGTTTTTT	CASSQDLGQGNEKLFF
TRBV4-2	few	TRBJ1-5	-	TGTGCCAGCAGCCAAGAATACAGATCCAATCAGCCCCAGCATTTT	CASSQEYRSNQPQHF
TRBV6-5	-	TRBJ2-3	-	TGTGCCAGCAGTTCCCGGGGGTTGGGCACAGATACGCAGTATTTT	CASSSRGLGTDTQYF
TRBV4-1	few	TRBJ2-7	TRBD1	TGCGCCAGCAGCCAAACAGGGGGCGTATTCGTGTCCGAGCAGTACTTC	CASSQTGGVFVSEQYF
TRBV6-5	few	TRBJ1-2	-	TGTGCCAGCAGTCAGGGGACCCGGGGCTACACCTTC	CASSQGTRGYTF
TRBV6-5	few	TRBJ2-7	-	TGTGCCAGCAGCCCCAGTGGTCGCTCCTACGAGCAGTACTTC	CASSPSGRSYEQYF
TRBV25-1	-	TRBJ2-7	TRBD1	TGTGCCAGCAGCGTTCGGAGGACAGGGTACAGCGAGCAGTACTTC	CASSVRRTGYSEQYF
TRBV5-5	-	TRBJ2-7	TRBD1	TGTGCCAGCAGCCCTACAGGGGGTCCCTACGAGCAGTACTTC	CASSPTGGPYEQYF
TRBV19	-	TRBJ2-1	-	TGTGCCCTCCCCATGAGTTCCTACAATGAGCAGTTCTTC	CALPMSSYNEQFF
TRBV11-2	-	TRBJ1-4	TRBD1	TGTGCCAGCAGTTTTACAGGGGGATTAAATGAAAAACTGTTTTTT	CASSFTGGLNEKLFF
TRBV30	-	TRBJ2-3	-	TGTGCCTGGAGTGGGCACCCGGGGATCCCAGATACGCAGTATTTT	CAWSGHPGIPDTQYF
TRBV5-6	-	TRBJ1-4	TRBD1	TGTGCCAGCAGCCGCGCGGGACAGGGGTCTGAAAAACTGTTTTTT	CASSRAGQGSEKLFF
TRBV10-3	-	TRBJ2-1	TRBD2	TGTGCCACCCGACTAGCGGGGGGGGTCAATGAGCAGTTCTTC	CATRLAGGVNEQFF
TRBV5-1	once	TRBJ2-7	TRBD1	TGCGCCAGCAGCTTGGCGAGACAGGGGACGGCCTACGAGCAGTACTTC	CASSLARQGTAYEQYF
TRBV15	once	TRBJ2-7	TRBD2	TGTGCCACCAGCAGAGATGGGGTCGGGGCTAGCGGGAGGTACGAGCAGTACTTC	CATSRDGVGASGRYEQYF
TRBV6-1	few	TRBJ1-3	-	TGTGCCAGCAGTGATCCCAAACCCGATTTCGGTGGAAACACCATATATTTT	CASSDPKPDFGGNTIYF
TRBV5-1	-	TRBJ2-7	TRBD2	TGCGCCAGCAGCTTGTGGAGCGGGGTCGTCGAGCAGTACTTC	CASSLWSGVVEQYF
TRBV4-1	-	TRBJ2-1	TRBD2	TGCGCCAGCAGCCAAGGTTACGGGACTAGCGGTTACAATGAGCAGTTCTTC	CASSQGYGTSGYNEQFF
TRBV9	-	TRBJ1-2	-	TGTGCCAGCAGCGCCTATTCCTATGGCTACACCTTC	CASSAYSYGYTF
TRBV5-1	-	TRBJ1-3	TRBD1	TGCGCCAGCAGCCAGGGACAGGGCGGAAACACCATATATTTT	CASSQGQGGNTIYF
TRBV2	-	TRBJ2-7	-	TGTGCCAGCAGTGAAGGACTCTCCTACGAGCAGTACTTC	CASSEGLSYEQYF
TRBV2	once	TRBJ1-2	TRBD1	TGTGCCAGCAGGGGGACAGGGGGCCCTAGATTCTATGGCTACACCTTC	CASRGTGGPRFYGYTF
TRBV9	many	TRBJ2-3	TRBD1	TGTGCCAGCAGCGTAGAGGGACAGGGGCGCGATACGCAGTATTTT	CASSVEGQGRDTQYF
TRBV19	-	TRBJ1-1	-	TGTGCCAGTAGTATCAGGGGTGACTACACTGAAGCTTTCTTT	CASSIRGDYTEAFF
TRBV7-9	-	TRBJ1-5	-	TGTGCCAGCAGCTTGGGGACAAACGGCAATCAGCCCCAGCATTTT	CASSLGTNGNQPQHF
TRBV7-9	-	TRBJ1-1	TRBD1	TGTGCCAGCAGCTTACGGGCCCGACAGGGGTCTGAAGCTTTCTTT	CASSLRARQGSEAFF
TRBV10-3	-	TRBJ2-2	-	TGTGCCATCAGTGAGGGAAGGGGAAGGGTCCCCGGGGAGCTGTTTTTT	CAISEGRGRVPGELFF
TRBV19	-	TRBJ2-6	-	TGTGCCAGTAGTATATCGGCGGCGCCTGGGGCCAACGTCCTGACTTTC	CASSISAAPGANVLTF
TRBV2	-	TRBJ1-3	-	TGTGCCAGCAGGCTCAGGGGTTCTGGAAACACCATATATTTT	CASRLRGSGNTIYF
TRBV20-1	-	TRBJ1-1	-	TGCAGTGCTAGGGGAGTCACTGAAGCTTTCTTT	CSARGVTEAFF
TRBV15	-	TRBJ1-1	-	TGTGCCACCGAGGACGGCCGACGGGAGAACACTGAAGCTTTCTTT	CATEDGRRENTEAFF
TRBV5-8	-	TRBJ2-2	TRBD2	TGTGCCAGCAGCTTGCCCAGCGGGGTGGGCACCGGGGAGCTGTTTTTT	CASSLPSGVGTGELFF
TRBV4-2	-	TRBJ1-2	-	TGTGCCAGCAGCCAAGGTTATGCGGGGTATGGCTACACCTTC	CASSQGYAGYGYTF
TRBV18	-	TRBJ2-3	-	TGTGCCAGCTCACCGGCCACGGGTAGCACAGATACGCAGTATTTT	CASSPATGSTDTQYF
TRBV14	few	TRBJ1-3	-	TGTGCCAGCAGCCAAGCGACCGGGGGAAACACCATATATTTT	CASSQATGGNTIYF
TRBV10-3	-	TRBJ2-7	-	-	CAISVSGQGMAYEQYF
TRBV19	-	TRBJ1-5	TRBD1	TGTGCCAGTAGTACCGGGACAGAGCCCAATCAGCCCCAGCATTTT	CASSTGTEPNQPQHF
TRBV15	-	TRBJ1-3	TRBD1	TGTGCCACCAGCAGAGAGGGCGTAGGGGGCAAGTCTGGAAACACCATATATTTT	CATSREGVGGKSGNTIYF
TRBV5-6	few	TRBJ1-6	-	TGTGCCAGCAGCTTCGCCTATCGGGGTCCGAATAATTCACCCCTCCACTTT	CASSFAYRGPNNSPLHF
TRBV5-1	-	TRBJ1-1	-	TGCGCCAGCAGCTTGGCCAGGGAGAACACTGAAGCTTTCTTT	CASSLARENTEAFF
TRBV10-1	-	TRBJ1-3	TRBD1	TGCGCCAGCAGTATCGGGACAGGCTCTGGAAACACCATATATTTT	CASSIGTGSGNTIYF
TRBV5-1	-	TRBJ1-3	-	TGCGCCAGCAGCTTGGACGGAGACTCTGGAAACACCATATATTTT	CASSLDGDSGNTIYF
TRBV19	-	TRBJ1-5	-	TGTGCCAGTAGTATAGCGGGAGTTATGGGCAGCTTTAGTCAGCCCCAGCATTTT	CASSIAGVMGSFSQPQHF
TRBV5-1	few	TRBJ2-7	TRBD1	TGCGCCAGCAGCGCTGGTGTGGGACAGCCCTCCTACGAGCAGTACTTC	CASSAGVGQPSYEQYF
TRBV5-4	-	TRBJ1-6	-	TGTGCCAGCAGCTTGGATTGGCAGCGAGATTCACCCCTCCACTTT	CASSLDWQRDSPLHF
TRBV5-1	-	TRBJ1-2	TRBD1	TGCGCCAGCAGCTTGGAAGCCGGGACAGGGGACACCAGGGCCACCTTC	CASSLEAGTGDTRATF
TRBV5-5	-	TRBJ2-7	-	TGTGCCAGCAGCTTGACGGTGACAGGCAACGAGCAGTACTTC	CASSLTVTGNEQYF
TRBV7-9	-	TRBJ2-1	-	TGTGCCAGCACCCGACTAGAGATTCAGAATGAGCAGTTCTTC	CASTRLEIQNEQFF
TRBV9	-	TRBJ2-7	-	TGTGCCAGCAGCGCACAGGGGGGGGCTGGTTTCGAGCAGTACTTC	CASSAQGGAGFEQYF